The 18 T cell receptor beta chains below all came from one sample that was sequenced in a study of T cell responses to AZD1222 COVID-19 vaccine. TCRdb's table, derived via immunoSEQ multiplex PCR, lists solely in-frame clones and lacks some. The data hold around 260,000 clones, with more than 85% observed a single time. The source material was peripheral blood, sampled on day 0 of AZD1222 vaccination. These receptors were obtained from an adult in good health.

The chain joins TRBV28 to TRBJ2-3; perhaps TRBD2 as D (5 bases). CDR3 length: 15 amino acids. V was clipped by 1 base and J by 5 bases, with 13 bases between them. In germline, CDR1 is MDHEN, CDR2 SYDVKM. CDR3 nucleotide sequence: TGTGCCAGCAGTTTATCTAGCCCTGGTATAGATACGCAGTATTTT. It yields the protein CASSLSSPGIDTQYF.

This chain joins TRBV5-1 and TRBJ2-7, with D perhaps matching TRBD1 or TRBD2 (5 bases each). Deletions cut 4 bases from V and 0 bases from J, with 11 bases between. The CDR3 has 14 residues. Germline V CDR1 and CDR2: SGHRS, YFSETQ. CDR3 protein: CASSARGHSYEQYF. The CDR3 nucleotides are TGCGCCAGCAGCGCCCGGGGCCACTCCTACGAGCAGTACTTC.

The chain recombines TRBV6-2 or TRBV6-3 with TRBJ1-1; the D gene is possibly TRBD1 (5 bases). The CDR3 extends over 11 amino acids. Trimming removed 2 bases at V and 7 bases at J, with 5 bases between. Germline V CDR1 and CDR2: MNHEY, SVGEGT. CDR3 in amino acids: CASSYGGEAFF. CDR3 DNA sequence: TGTGCCAGCAGTTACGGGGGTGAAGCTTTCTTT.

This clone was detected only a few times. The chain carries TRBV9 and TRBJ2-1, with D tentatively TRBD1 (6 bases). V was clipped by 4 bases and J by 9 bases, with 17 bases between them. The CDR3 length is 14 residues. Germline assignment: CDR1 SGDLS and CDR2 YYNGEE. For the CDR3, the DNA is TGTGCCAGCAGCCCACAGATGGGGGCGGGTGAGCAGTTCTTC. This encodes CASSPQMGAGEQFF.

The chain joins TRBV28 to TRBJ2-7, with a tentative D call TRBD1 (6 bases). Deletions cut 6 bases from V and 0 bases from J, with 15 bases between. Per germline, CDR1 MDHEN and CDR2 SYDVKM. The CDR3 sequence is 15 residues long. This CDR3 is CASRRQAATSYEQYF. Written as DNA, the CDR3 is TGTGCCAGCAGGAGACAGGCAGCGACCTCCTACGAGCAGTACTTC.

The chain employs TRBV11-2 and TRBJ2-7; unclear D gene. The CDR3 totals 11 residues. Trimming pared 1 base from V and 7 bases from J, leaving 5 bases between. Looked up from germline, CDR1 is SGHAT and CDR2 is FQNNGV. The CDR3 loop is CASSLAWEQYF. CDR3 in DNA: TGTGCCAGCAGCTTAGCCTGGGAGCAGTACTTC.

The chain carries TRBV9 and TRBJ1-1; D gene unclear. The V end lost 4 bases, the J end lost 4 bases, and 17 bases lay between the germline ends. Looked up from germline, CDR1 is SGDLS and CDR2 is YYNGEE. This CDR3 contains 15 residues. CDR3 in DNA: TGTGCCAGCAGCCCCGGGAGAGGGTGGGCCACTGAAGCTTTCTTT. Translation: CASSPGRGWATEAFF. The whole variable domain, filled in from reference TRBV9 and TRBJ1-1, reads DSGVTQTPKHLITATGQRVTLRCSPRSGDLSVYWYQQSLDQGLQFLIQYYNGEERAKGNILERFSAQQFPDLHSELNLSSLELGDSALYFCASSPGRGWATEAFFGQGTRLTVV.

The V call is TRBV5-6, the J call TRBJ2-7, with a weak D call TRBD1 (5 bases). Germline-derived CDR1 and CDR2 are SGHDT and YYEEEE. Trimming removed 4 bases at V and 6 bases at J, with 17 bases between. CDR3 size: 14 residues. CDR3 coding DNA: TGTGCCAGCAGCCCTTCTGGGGCCGGGTCCGAGCAGTACTTC. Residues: CASSPSGAGSEQYF.

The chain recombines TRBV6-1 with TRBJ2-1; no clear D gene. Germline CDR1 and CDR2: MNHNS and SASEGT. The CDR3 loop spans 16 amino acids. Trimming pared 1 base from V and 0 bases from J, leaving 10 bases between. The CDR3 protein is CASSEDGRSSYNEQFF. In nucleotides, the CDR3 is TGTGCCAGCAGTGAAGACGGGCGATCCTCCTACAATGAGCAGTTCTTC.

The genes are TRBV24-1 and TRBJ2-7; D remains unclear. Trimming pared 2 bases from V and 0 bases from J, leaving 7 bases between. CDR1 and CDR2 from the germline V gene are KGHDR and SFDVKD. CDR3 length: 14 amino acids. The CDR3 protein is CATSDWRSSYEQYF. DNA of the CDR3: TGTGCCACCAGTGATTGGCGGAGCTCCTACGAGCAGTACTTC.

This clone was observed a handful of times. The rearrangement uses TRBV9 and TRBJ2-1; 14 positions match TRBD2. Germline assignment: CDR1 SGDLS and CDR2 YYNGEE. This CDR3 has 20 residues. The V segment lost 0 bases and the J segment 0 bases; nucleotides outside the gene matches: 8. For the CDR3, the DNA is TGTGCCAGCAGCGTAGGGACTAGCGGGAGGCCCAGGAGCTCCTACAATGAGCAGTTCTTC. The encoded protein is CASSVGTSGRPRSSYNEQFF.

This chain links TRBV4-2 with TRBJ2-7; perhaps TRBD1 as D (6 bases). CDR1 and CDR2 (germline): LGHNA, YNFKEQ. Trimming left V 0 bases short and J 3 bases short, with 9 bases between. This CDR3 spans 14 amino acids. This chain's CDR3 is CASSQEVDSYEQYF. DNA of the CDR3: TGTGCCAGCAGCCAAGAAGTGGACAGCTACGAGCAGTACTTC.

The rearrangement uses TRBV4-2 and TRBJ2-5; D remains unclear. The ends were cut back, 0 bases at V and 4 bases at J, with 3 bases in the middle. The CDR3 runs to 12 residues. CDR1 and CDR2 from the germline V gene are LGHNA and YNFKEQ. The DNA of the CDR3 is TGTGCCAGCAGCCAAGATCTAGAGACCCAGTACTTC. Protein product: CASSQDLETQYF.

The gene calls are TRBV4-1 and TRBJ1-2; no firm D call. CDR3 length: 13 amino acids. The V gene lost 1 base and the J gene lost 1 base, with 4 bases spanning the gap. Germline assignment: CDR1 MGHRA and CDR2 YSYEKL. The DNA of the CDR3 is TGCGCCAGCAGCCAAGCAGTTAACTATGGCTACACCTTC. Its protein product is CASSQAVNYGYTF.

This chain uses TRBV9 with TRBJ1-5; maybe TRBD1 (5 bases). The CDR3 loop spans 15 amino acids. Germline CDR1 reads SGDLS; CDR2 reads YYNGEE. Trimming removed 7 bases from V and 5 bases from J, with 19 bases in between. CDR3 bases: TGTGCCAGCGGAAGGGACGGGCGTTTCGATCAGCCCCAGCATTTT. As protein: CASGRDGRFDQPQHF.

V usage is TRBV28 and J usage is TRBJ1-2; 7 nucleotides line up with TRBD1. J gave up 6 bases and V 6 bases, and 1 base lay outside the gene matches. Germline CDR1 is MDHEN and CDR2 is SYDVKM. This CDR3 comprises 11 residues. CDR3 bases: TGTGCCAGCAGGCAGGGGGATGGCTACACCTTC. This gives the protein CASRQGDGYTF.

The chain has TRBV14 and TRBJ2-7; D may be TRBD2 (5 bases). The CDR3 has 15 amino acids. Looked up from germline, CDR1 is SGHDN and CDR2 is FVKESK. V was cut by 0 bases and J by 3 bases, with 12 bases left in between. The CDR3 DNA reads TGTGCCAGCAGCCAAGATCCGGGGATTGTCTACGAGCAGTACTTC. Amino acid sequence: CASSQDPGIVYEQYF.

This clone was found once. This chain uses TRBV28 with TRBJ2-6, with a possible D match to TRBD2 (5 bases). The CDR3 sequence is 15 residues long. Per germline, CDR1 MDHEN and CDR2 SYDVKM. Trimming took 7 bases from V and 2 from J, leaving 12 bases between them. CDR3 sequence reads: CASIASNAGANVLTF. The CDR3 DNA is TGTGCCAGCATCGCTAGCAACGCTGGGGCCAACGTCCTGACTTTC.